These 8 T cell receptor beta chains were all obtained from the same sample, sequenced in a study of blood T cell repertoires in COVID-19. The protocol was immunoSEQ multiplex PCR, while the TCRdb copy is restricted to in-frame clones and leaves out a portion. The sample holds 260,000 or so clones, roughly 76% seen once. Sequenced sample: peripheral blood. The receptors come from a woman at least 80 years old with COVID-19, enrolled during active disease.

This clone was counted a few times. The V and J genes are TRBV7-9 and TRBJ1-2, with D possibly TRBD1 on 5 matching bases. Germline CDR1 SEHNR, CDR2 FQNEAQ (reference sequence). Between the trimmed V and J ends, which lost 5 bases and 7 bases, there was a span of 11 bases. This CDR3 has 12 amino acids. The CDR3 spells CASSRDGGGYTF. In DNA, the CDR3 is TGTGCCAGCAGCCGGGACGGGGGTGGCTACACCTTC.

The J gene is TRBJ2-7, the V gene TRBV4-2, with D perhaps matching TRBD1 (5 bases). Trimming stripped 1 base from V and 3 bases from J, with 19 bases between. The CDR3 has 17 amino acids. Germline V lookup: CDR1 LGHNA, CDR2 YNFKEQ. CDR3 sequence reads: CASSQASVRGVSYEQYF. The CDR3 DNA follows: TGTGCCAGCAGCCAAGCTTCGGTTAGGGGCGTGAGCTACGAGCAGTACTTC.

V gene TRBV30 combines with J gene TRBJ1-5; no definite D call. The CDR3 consists of 13 residues. Germline CDR1 and CDR2: GTSNPN and SVGIG (reference sequence). Trimming took off 4 bases at V and 1 base at J, with 8 bases between the two ends. The DNA for the CDR3 is TGTGCCTGGACCTCAGGAAGCAATCAGCCCCAGCATTTT. Translated: CAWTSGSNQPQHF.

This chain uses TRBV19 with TRBJ2-6, with D perhaps TRBD1 (6 bases). This CDR3 has 16 amino acids. V lost 5 bases, J lost 1 base, and 12 bases lay in between. The germline gives CDR1 LNHDA, CDR2 SQIVND (reference sequence). CDR3 sequence (DNA): TGTGCCAGTAGTCCTCAACAGGGTTCTGGGGCCAACGTCCTGACTTTC. Translated, it gives CASSPQQGSGANVLTF.

The chain links TRBV7-9 to TRBJ2-3; 7 positions match TRBD2. In germline, CDR1 is SEHNR, CDR2 FQNEAQ (reference sequence). Losses at the gene ends were 2 bases for V and 2 bases for J; bases not matched to a gene: 7. The length of the CDR3 is 16 residues. The CDR3 loop is CASSLREAGNTDTQYF. The CDR3 nucleotides are TGTGCCAGCAGCTTAAGGGAAGCGGGGAACACAGATACGCAGTATTTT. The whole variable domain, remainder taken from reference TRBV7-9 and TRBJ2-3, is DTGVSQNPRHKITKRGQNVTFRCDPISEHNRLYWYRQTLGQGPEFLTYFQNEAQLEKSRLLSDRFSAERPKGSFSTLEIQRTEQGDSAMYLCASSLREAGNTDTQYFGPGTRLTVL.

The rearrangement joins TRBV6-5 to TRBJ1-5; TRBD1 is a possible D gene (6 bases). The CDR3 length is 14 residues. Germline CDR1 reads MNHEY; CDR2 reads SVGAGI. Trimming took 6 bases from V and 3 from J, leaving 12 bases between them. CDR3 coding DNA: TGTGCCAGCAGCCTACAGGGCTACAATCAGCCCCAGCATTTT. Translated, it gives CASSLQGYNQPQHF.

Concerning this clone itself: At one end the junction does not follow the germline gene, possibly because of a read error. The rearrangement links TRBV7-7 to TRBJ2-3; D is perhaps TRBD1 (5 bases). Germline V CDR1 and CDR2: SSHAT, FNYEAQ (reference sequence). This CDR3 is 16 amino acids long. DNA for the CDR3: TGTGCTAGCAGCTTAGGTCCAGGGCAGGCTGGAGATACGCAGTATTTT. Protein: CASSLGPGQAGDTQYF. Using reference TRBV7-7 and TRBJ2-3 for the parts outside the CDR3, the full variable domain is GAGVSQSPRYKVTKRGQDVTLRCDPISSHATLYWYQQALGQGPEFLTYFNYEAQPDKSGLPSDRFSAERPEGSISTLTIQRTEQRDSAMYRCASSLGPGQAGDTQYFGPGTRLTVL.

The V and J genes are TRBV7-2 and TRBJ1-2; 8 nucleotides align to TRBD1. V lost 4 bases, J lost 6 bases, and 4 bases stayed unmatched. CDR1 and CDR2 from the germline V gene are SGHTA and FQGNSA. This CDR3 has 13 amino acids. The CDR3 is CASSSQGVHGYTF. DNA for the CDR3: TGTGCCAGCAGCTCACAGGGGGTCCATGGCTACACCTTC.